This T cell receptor beta chain emerged from a study of cytomegalovirus exposure and HLA in healthy donors. General study findings and limits: In a later analysis, at a false discovery rate of 0.05, about 17,000 TCR beta sequences matched HLA alleles. A later examination showed that TCR association rates differed by HLA locus, with DRB1 most and HLA-C fewest. Analysis was carried out at a later point, and it linked a missense DCLRE1C variant to TCR beta V- and J-gene trimming.

Whereas donors were nominally healthy upon sampling, unrecorded immune exposures were probable. The PCR had 60 Vbeta and 13 Jbeta primers. Sequencing used immunoSEQ multiplex PCR; TCRdb keeps in-frame clones, though not all of them. The sample includes about 93,000 clones, around four fifths of them seen just once. Regarding this clone: The antigen is not known.

The receptor's source is a middle-aged woman in good health and CMV-seronegative. The sequencing input was PBMCs.

The CDR3 nucleotides read TGTGCCAGTAGTTCGGGACAGGGGTGGACCGGGGAGCTGTTTTTT. It codes for CASSSGQGWTGELFF. This chain joins TRBV19 and TRBJ2-2; 10 bases line up with TRBD1. The V and J ends lost 5 bases and 5 bases, in that order; junction bases with no gene match: 5. Germline-derived CDR1 and CDR2 are LNHDA and SQIVND (reference sequence). This CDR3 region has 15 residues.